This T cell receptor beta chain was identified in a study of breast tumors, draining lymph nodes, adjacent tissues. Study findings and constraints: Luminal-like breast cancer showed significantly higher tumor–nontumor repertoire similarity than basal-like.

A single record per CDR3 protein comes from TCRdb applying MiXCR to the multiplex PCR reads. The sample consists of approximately 250,000 distinct CDR3 sequences, around 34% of them appearing once. The CDR3 has 19 residues. Per the germline V gene, CDR1 is LNHDA and CDR2 is SQIVND (reference sequence). Concerning this clonotype: Antigen: not known. One end of the junction fails to match germline, which may point to a read error.

The lymph nodes were axillary draining lymph nodes from breast cancer patients. This TCR came from a female donor with breast cancer. Some clones in this sample may be carry-over from other donors' samples. The rearrangement joins TRBV19 to TRBJ2-1; the match to TRBD2 covers 9 bases. Source material: axillary lymph node tissue. The CDR3 DNA follows: TGTGCCAGTAAATATAGTTGGGTGGCTAGCGGGGACTCCTACAATGCGCAGTTCTTC. As protein: CASKYSWVASGDSYNAQFF.